This TCR beta chain was observed in a study of T cell changes during pregnancy in multiple sclerosis. Germline loops: CDR1 LNHDA, CDR2 SQIVND (reference sequence). The CDR3 runs to 12 residues. Trimming removed 5 bases from V and 4 bases from J, with 8 bases in between. As regards this clone: Other DNA sequences in the sample encode the same CDR3.

Profiling relied on immunoSEQ multiplex PCR, and the TCRdb table lists in-frame clones only, not all of them. This sample carries roughly 80,000 clones, about 90% of them seen once, and the ten largest clones take around 3%. The sequence was collected from a female donor with multiple sclerosis, enrolled in a pregnancy study. The source material was peripheral blood, sampled before pregnancy. V gene TRBV19 combines with J gene TRBJ2-5; D is unresolved. The CDR3 sequence: CASSPPGETQYF. CDR3 in DNA: TGTGCCAGTAGTCCACCGGGAGAGACCCAGTACTTC.